These 24 T cell receptor beta chains originate from one sample sequenced in a study of kidney transplant recipient with SARS-CoV-2 infection. TCRdb analysed the reads with MiXCR anew, one entry per CDR3 protein. This sample carries 200,000 to 300,000 distinct CDR3 sequences, 29% of them seen once, and the ten largest clones take less than 8.5%. Sequenced here: a blood sample, sampled at baseline and on roughly day 110 from a kidney transplant recipient. These receptors were obtained from a young adult male patient who had COVID-19 and was a kidney transplant recipient. The graft donor may account for some of the T cells.

Concerning this clonotype: Just one base apart from a much larger clone, this may be a read error. The chain links TRBV5-1 to TRBJ2-7; D tentatively fits TRBD1 or TRBD2 (6 bases each). The ends were cut back, 4 bases at V and 8 bases at J, with 16 bases in the middle. Per germline, CDR1 SGHRS and CDR2 YFSETQ. The CDR3 is 13 amino acids. Here the CDR3 DNA reads TGCGCCAGCAGCGGGGGCGGACTATGGAAGCAGTACTTC. Translation gives CASSGGGLWKQYF. Combining the CDR3 with reference TRBV5-1 and TRBJ2-7 gives the whole variable domain KAGVTQTPRYLIKTRGQQVTLSCSPISGHRSVSWYQQTPGQGLQFLFEYFSETQRNKGNFPGRFSGRQFSNSRSEMNVSTLELGDSALYLCASSGGGLWKQYFGPGTRLTVT.

CDR3 DNA: TGTGCCAGCAGCATAGGTGGGTTTACCCGAAAGACCTATGGCTACACCTTC. This codes for CASSIGGFTRKTYGYTF. The chain joins TRBV7-8 to TRBJ1-2, with D uncertain. Per the germline V gene, CDR1 is SGHVS and CDR2 is FQNEAQ. This CDR3 contains 17 residues. V lost 5 bases and J 4 bases, leaving 23 bases between the germline ends.

Of note for this clonotype: This could be a read error, since a much larger clone is one nucleotide away. The rearrangement joins TRBV12-3 or TRBV12-4 to TRBJ2-1; 13 nucleotides agree with TRBD2. The CDR3 has 16 residues. Losses at the gene ends were 5 bases for V and 4 bases for J; bases not matched to a gene: 5. CDR3 nucleotide sequence: TGTGCCAGCAGTAACCCGGGACTAGCGGGGTACAATGAGCAGTTCTTC. Its translation is CASSNPGLAGYNEQFF.

The table lists this clonotype with many counts. J is TRBJ1-1 and V is TRBV7-9; weak D call: TRBD1 (6 bases). In germline, CDR1 is SEHNR, CDR2 FQNEAQ (reference sequence). The CDR3 is 14 amino acids. V dropped 6 bases and J dropped 5 bases, with 16 bases sitting between them. CDR3 loop: CASSLVQGWTEAFF. Written as DNA, the CDR3 is TGTGCCAGCAGTCTCGTACAGGGTTGGACTGAAGCTTTCTTT.

This clonotype was found many times. The rearrangement uses TRBV20-1 and TRBJ2-7, with TRBD2 matching over 7 bases. The CDR3 totals 14 residues. J was trimmed by 2 bases and V by 5 bases; bases with no gene match: 9. The germline gives CDR1 DFQATT, CDR2 SNEGSKA (reference sequence). The CDR3 sequence: CSASRLALTYEQYF. CDR3 in DNA: TGCAGTGCTTCCAGACTAGCCCTTACCTACGAGCAGTACTTC.

The V call is TRBV11-2, the J call TRBJ2-1; 9 positions agree with TRBD2. Germline values: CDR1 SGHAT, CDR2 FQNNGV. Losses at the gene ends were 1 base for V and 2 bases for J; bases not matched to a gene: 3. CDR3 length: 16 amino acids. The CDR3 loop is CASSLARGGPYNEQFF. The CDR3 bases are TGTGCCAGCAGCTTAGCGCGGGGGGGCCCCTACAATGAGCAGTTCTTC.

This clonotype came up many times. The chain has TRBV7-6 and TRBJ2-7, with TRBD2 matching over 8 bases. Germline assignment: CDR1 SGHVS and CDR2 FNYEAQ. Losses at the gene ends were 5 bases for V and 2 bases for J; bases not matched to a gene: 11. CDR3 length: 16 residues. The CDR3 region has the DNA TGTGCCAGCAGCCCAGGACCGGGACTAGGCCCCTACGAGCAGTACTTC. It encodes CASSPGPGLGPYEQYF.

The chain couples TRBV3-1 to TRBJ1-4; D is unresolved. Germline V gene data show CDR1 as LGHDT and CDR2 as YNNKEL (reference sequence). The V gene lost 5 bases and the J gene lost 4 bases, with 23 bases spanning the gap. The CDR3 is 18 residues long. The CDR3 is CASSERVPIWVHNEKLFF. The CDR3 DNA reads TGTGCCAGCAGCGAGAGAGTTCCCATTTGGGTGCATAATGAAAAACTGTTTTTT.

This clonotype was seen many times. J is TRBJ1-6 and V is TRBV19; 8 bases map to TRBD1. J lost 7 bases, V lost 6 bases, and 5 bases had no gene match. This CDR3 region has 14 residues. The V gene's germline CDR1 is LNHDA and CDR2 SQIVND (reference sequence). This CDR3 reads CASRLQGGNSPLHF. In nucleotides, the CDR3 is TGTGCCAGTAGGCTACAGGGGGGCAATTCACCCCTCCACTTT.

The rearrangement uses TRBV18 and TRBJ2-5; tentatively, D is TRBD2 (6 bases). The CDR3 totals 15 residues. CDR1 is KGHSH, CDR2 LQKENI, per germline. V dropped 3 bases and J dropped 1 base, with 12 bases sitting between them. CDR3: CASSPRGGIQETQYF. The CDR3, as DNA: TGTGCCAGCTCACCCCGCGGAGGGATCCAAGAGACCCAGTACTTC. Full variable domain (rest looked up from reference TRBV18 and TRBJ2-5): NAGVMQNPRHLVRRRGQEARLRCSPMKGHSHVYWYRQLPEEGLKFMVYLQKENIIDESGMPKERFSAEFPKEGPSILRIQQVVRGDSAAYFCASSPRGGIQETQYFGPGTRLLVL.

As concerns this clonotype: Just one base apart from a much larger clone, this may be a read error. The V call is TRBV11-2, the J call TRBJ2-2, with D possibly being TRBD2 (7 bases). Germline assignment: CDR1 SGHAT and CDR2 FQNNGV. The CDR3 runs to 15 residues. CDR3 nucleotide sequence: TGTGCCAGCAGCTTGGAGGGGGGGAACACCGGGGAGCCGTTTTTT. Its protein product is CASSLEGGNTGEPFF.

This clonotype was seen many times. This chain uses TRBV10-3 with TRBJ2-7; D possibly uses TRBD1 or TRBD2 (6 bases each). This CDR3 comprises 15 residues. Germline values: CDR1 ENHRY, CDR2 SYGVKD. The ends were cut back, 2 bases at V and 3 bases at J, with 14 bases in the middle. CDR3 protein: CAISEGSGASYEQYF. DNA of the CDR3: TGTGCCATCAGTGAGGGGTCGGGGGCCAGCTACGAGCAGTACTTC.

In its sample, this clonotype was seen many times. The rearrangement links TRBV6-2 or TRBV6-3 to TRBJ1-1, with TRBD1 as a possible D gene (5 bases). The V end was cut by 0 bases, the J end by 9 bases, with 11 bases between. The germline gives CDR1 MNHEY, CDR2 SVGEGT. The CDR3 runs 13 residues. CDR3 sequence: CASSYSHGHQAFF. The CDR3 region has the DNA TGTGCCAGCAGTTACTCCCACGGACACCAAGCTTTCTTT.

This clonotype showed up many times. V gene TRBV15 combines with J gene TRBJ1-2; D uncertain. The CDR3 sequence is 13 residues long. Germline CDR1 is LNHNV and CDR2 is YYDKDF (reference sequence). V was trimmed by 5 bases and J by 4 bases, leaving 11 bases between them. DNA of the CDR3: TGTGCCACCAGCCCGCGGGAGCGCTATGGCTACACCTTC. Protein sequence: CATSPRERYGYTF.

This clonotype appeared many times. The chain recombines TRBV7-7 with TRBJ1-2, with no clear D. The CDR3 is made up of 17 amino acids. Germline-derived CDR1 and CDR2 are SSHAT and FNYEAQ (reference sequence). Trimming took off 5 bases at V and 4 bases at J, with 23 bases between the two ends. CDR3 protein: CASSHLSKCRKTYGYTF. In DNA form, the CDR3 reads TGTGCCAGCAGCCATTTATCTAAGTGCCGAAAGACCTATGGCTACACCTTC.

This clonotype was observed at least ten times. The V call is TRBV30, the J call TRBJ1-5; D ambiguous. V lost 0 bases to trimming and J lost 6 bases, with 9 bases between them. This CDR3 spans 13 amino acids. Germline assignment: CDR1 GTSNPN and CDR2 SVGIG (reference sequence). The CDR3 DNA follows: TGTGCCTGGAGTGTAGGGTTAGGTCAGCCCCAGCATTTT. Translated: CAWSVGLGQPQHF.

As for this clonotype: A much bigger clone sits one base away, suggesting this may be a read error. V is TRBV6-2 or TRBV6-3 and J is TRBJ1-2; no clear D gene. Trimming took 5 bases from V and 4 from J, leaving 23 bases between them. Germline-derived CDR1 and CDR2 are MNHEY and SVGEGT. The CDR3 runs 17 residues. CDR3 nucleotides: TGTGCCAGCAGTACTGATAACTACATCGGAAAGACCTATGGCTACACCTTC. Encoded protein: CASSTDNYIGKTYGYTF.

The table lists this clonotype with many counts. The chain carries TRBV5-4 and TRBJ1-2; D unresolved. The CDR3 is 14 residues long. CDR1 and CDR2 from the germline V gene are SGHNT and YYREEE (reference sequence). The V end lost 3 bases, the J end lost 0 bases, and 9 bases lay between the germline ends. Here the CDR3 DNA reads TGTGCCAGCAGCTGGGGAGGTGCTAACTATGGCTACACCTTC. It is translated as CASSWGGANYGYTF.

This clonotype was detected a few times. The chain has TRBV3-1 and TRBJ2-2; D is unclear. V was trimmed by 5 bases and J by 5 bases, leaving 24 bases between them. Germline V gene lookup returns CDR1 LGHDT and CDR2 YNNKEL (reference sequence). The CDR3 contains 18 residues. CDR3 protein: CASSSGDPISGLTGELFF. CDR3 DNA sequence: TGTGCCAGCAGCTCAGGTGATCCCATTTCAGGCTTGACCGGGGAGCTGTTTTTT.

Concerning this clonotype itself: A much more abundant neighbour one base away suggests this may be a read error. V is TRBV5-1 and J is TRBJ2-2; 7 nucleotides line up with TRBD2. CDR1 and CDR2 from the germline V gene are SGHRS and YFSETQ. The CDR3 has 17 residues. The CDR3 loop reads CASGLVGSGVLTGELFF. As DNA, the CDR3 is TGCGCCAGCGGCTTGGTTGGCAGCGGGGTACTCACCGGGGAGCTGTTTTTT.

This chain uses TRBV29-1 with TRBJ2-3; TRBD1 agrees at 7 bases. This CDR3 is built from 16 residues. CDR1 is SQVTM, CDR2 ANQGSEA, per germline. J gave up 2 bases and V 0 bases, and 8 bases lay outside the gene matches. The chain's CDR3 is CSVEDPGTDNTDTQYF. The DNA of the CDR3 is TGCAGCGTTGAAGATCCCGGGACAGATAACACAGATACGCAGTATTTT.

This clonotype showed up many times. The genes are TRBV4-3 and TRBJ1-4, with TRBD1 matching 7 bases. The junction had 8 bases not matched to a gene; V was cut back by 1 base and J by 3 bases. This CDR3 contains 17 residues. Germline CDR1 LGHNA, CDR2 YSLEER. As DNA, the CDR3 is TGCGCCAGCAGCCAAGCGTCAGGGGGACTACCTAATGAAAAACTGTTTTTT. Translation: CASSQASGGLPNEKLFF.

This clonotype was counted a single time. The chain carries TRBV21-1 and TRBJ2-3; TRBD2 was called by the table and not checked on the DNA. TRBV21-1 is termed a pseudogene. The CDR3 covers 13 residues. The CDR3 protein is CASERESTNTRYF. The DNA of the CDR3 is TGTGCCAGCGAGCGGGAGAGCACAAATACGCGGTATTTT.

At least ten counts were recorded for this clonotype. V gene TRBV7-9 combines with J gene TRBJ1-2, with D uncertain. The length of the CDR3 is 17 residues. Germline values: CDR1 SEHNR, CDR2 FQNEAQ (reference sequence). V dropped 5 bases and J dropped 4 bases, with 23 bases sitting between them. CDR3 coding DNA: TGTGCCAGCAGCCAATGTCAATACCATGGAAAGACCTATGGCTACACCTTC. Its translation is CASSQCQYHGKTYGYTF. Using reference TRBV7-9 and TRBJ1-2 for the parts outside the CDR3, the full variable domain is DTGVSQNPRHKITKRGQNVTFRCDPISEHNRLYWYRQTLGQGPEFLTYFQNEAQLEKSRLLSDRFSAERPKGSFSTLEIQRTEQGDSAMYLCASSQCQYHGKTYGYTFGSGTRLTVV.